This paragraph covers one T cell receptor (beta chain) sequence. The assay was immunoSEQ multiplex PCR, and TCRdb's table has in-frame clones only and misses some. Seen here are roughly 190,000 clones, around 84% observed once, and the top ten hold more than 12%. Germline values: CDR1 MNHEY, CDR2 SVGAGI. This CDR3 contains 14 residues. V gave up 5 bases and J gave up 4 bases; unmatched junction bases: 4. The data were taken from a study of blood T cell repertoires in COVID-19. Enrolled during active infection, Seattle patients were then followed longitudinally. V gene TRBV6-5 combines with J gene TRBJ2-1, with 8 bases matching TRBD1. Material: peripheral blood. This clonotype was sampled from a woman in her sixties or seventies with COVID-19, enrolled during active disease. The CDR3 DNA follows: TGTGCCAGCAGTATAAGGACAGGGTACAATGAGCAGTTCTTC. As protein: CASSIRTGYNEQFF.